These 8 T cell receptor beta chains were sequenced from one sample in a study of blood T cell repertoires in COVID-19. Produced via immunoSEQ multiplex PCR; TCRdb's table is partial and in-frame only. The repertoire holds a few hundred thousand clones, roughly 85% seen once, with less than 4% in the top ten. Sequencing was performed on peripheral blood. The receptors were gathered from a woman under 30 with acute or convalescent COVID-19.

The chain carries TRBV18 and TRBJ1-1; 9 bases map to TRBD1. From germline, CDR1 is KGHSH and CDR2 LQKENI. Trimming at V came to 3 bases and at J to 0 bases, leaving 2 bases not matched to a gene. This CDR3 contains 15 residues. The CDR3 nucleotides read TGTGCCAGCTCACCCGGGACAGGGCTGAACACTGAAGCTTTCTTT. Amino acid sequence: CASSPGTGLNTEAFF.

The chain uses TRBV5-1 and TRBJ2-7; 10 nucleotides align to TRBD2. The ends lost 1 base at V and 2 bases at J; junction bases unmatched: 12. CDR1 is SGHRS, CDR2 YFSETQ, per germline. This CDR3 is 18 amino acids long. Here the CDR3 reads CASSLRPSGSPGAYEQYF. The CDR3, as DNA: TGCGCCAGCAGCTTGCGACCTAGCGGGAGTCCCGGGGCCTACGAGCAGTACTTC.

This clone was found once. CDR3 loop: CAHEARIAYGYTF. CDR3 sequence (DNA): TGTGCTCACGAGGCGAGGATCGCCTATGGCTACACCTTC. V usage is TRBV2 and J usage is TRBJ1-2, with D hard to call. The CDR3 length is 13 residues. Per the germline V gene, CDR1 is SNHLY and CDR2 is FYNNEI.

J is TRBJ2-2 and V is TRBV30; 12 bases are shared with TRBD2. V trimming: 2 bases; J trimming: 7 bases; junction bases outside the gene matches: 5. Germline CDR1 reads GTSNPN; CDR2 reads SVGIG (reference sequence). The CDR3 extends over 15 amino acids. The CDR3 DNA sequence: TGTGCCTGGAGTCCCTCTAGCGGGAGGGGCGGGGAGCTGTTTTTT. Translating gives CAWSPSSGRGGELFF.

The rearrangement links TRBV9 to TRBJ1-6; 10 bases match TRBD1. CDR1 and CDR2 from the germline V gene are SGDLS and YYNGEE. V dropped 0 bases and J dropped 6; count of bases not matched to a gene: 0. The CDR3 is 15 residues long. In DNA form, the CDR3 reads TGTGCCAGCAGCGTAGGGGACAGGGGTAATTCACCCCTCCACTTT. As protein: CASSVGDRGNSPLHF.

The CDR3 region has the DNA TGTGCCACCAGTCCACCGGGACAGGGGGCGAAGACTGAAGCTTTCTTT. Encoded protein: CATSPPGQGAKTEAFF. The rearrangement uses TRBV15 and TRBJ1-1; 12 nucleotides match TRBD1. Per the germline V gene, CDR1 is LNHNV and CDR2 is YYDKDF (reference sequence). The V and J ends lost 6 bases and 5 bases, in that order; junction bases with no gene match: 10. The CDR3 is 16 residues long.

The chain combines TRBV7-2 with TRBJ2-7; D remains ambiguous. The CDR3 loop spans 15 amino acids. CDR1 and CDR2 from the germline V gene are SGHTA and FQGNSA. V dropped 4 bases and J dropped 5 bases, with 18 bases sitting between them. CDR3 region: CASSSPTRRIDEQYF. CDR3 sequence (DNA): TGTGCCAGCAGCTCGCCGACACGCCGGATAGACGAGCAGTACTTC.

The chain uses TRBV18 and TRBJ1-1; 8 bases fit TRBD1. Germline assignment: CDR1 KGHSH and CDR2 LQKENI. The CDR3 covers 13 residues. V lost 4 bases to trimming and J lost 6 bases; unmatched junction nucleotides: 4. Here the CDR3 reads CASSHDRGAEAFF. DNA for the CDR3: TGTGCCAGCTCACACGACAGGGGTGCTGAAGCTTTCTTT.